Below, one T cell receptor beta chain is given with its context. Assay used: immunoSEQ multiplex PCR; TCRdb lists only in-frame clones, some missing. The sample consists of approximately 58,000 clones, approximately 91% of them appearing once. After removal of 6 bases from V and 7 bases from J, the junction contained 22 bases not matched to a gene. CDR3 length: 18 residues. Germline CDR1 SQVTM, CDR2 ANQGSEA. The sample belongs to a study of T cells in tuberculosis. As for the study in general: T cells were selected with CD1B tetramers loaded with glucose monomycolate.

General study points: The stringent gate may have excluded weak CD1B-GMM tetramer binders.

Cells were sorted from thawed PBMC rested overnight and stained with GMM-loaded CD1B tetramer, viability dye and anti-CD3. The CD1B tetramers carried C32 glucose monomycolate purified from Rhodococcus equi. Tetramer-negative cells, some 100,000 per donor, were also sorted. This receptor was identified in an adult woman with latent tuberculosis. This chain uses TRBV29-1 with TRBJ2-1, with 9 bases identical to TRBD2. Input material: CD1b-GMM tetramer-negative cells sorted from PBMCs. The CDR3 nucleotides read TGCAGCGTCACGACTAGCGGCAGATCGCCCGCGAGGACGAATGAGCAGTTCTTC. Translation gives CSVTTSGRSPARTNEQFF.